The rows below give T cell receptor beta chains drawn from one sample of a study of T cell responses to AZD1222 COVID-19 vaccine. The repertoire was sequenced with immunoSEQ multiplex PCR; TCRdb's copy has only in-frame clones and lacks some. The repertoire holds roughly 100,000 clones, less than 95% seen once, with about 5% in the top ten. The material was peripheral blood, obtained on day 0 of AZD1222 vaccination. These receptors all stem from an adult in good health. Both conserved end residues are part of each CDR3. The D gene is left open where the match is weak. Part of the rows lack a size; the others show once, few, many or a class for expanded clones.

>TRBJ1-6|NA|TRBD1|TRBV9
CASSVRGTGDGNSPLHF
TGTGCCAGCAGCGTAAGGGGGACAGGGGACGGGAATTCACCCCTCCACTTT
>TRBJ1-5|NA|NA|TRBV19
CASSLDIYSNQPQHF
TGTGCCAGTAGCCTAGACATTTATAGCAATCAGCCCCAGCATTTT
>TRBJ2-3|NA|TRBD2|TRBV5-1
CASSLDFEAGGGTDTQYF
TGCGCCAGCAGCTTGGACTTTGAGGCGGGGGGTGGCACAGATACGCAGTATTTT
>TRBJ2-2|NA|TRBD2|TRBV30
CASSGGAEGELFF
TGTGCCTCCAGCGGGGGGGCCGAAGGGGAGCTGTTTTTT
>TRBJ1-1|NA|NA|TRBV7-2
CASSVGHVEAFF
TGTGCCAGCAGCGTAGGACACGTTGAAGCTTTCTTT
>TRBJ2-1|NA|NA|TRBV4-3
CASSQYLSRRNEQFF
TGCGCCAGCAGCCAATATTTATCGCGGCGGAATGAGCAGTTCTTC
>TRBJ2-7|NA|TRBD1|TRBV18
CASSPRQDRGTYEQYF
TGTGCCAGCTCACCACGCCAGGACAGGGGAACCTACGAGCAGTACTTC
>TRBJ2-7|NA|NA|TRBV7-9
CASSLKNYEQYF
TGTGCCAGCAGCTTAAAAAACTACGAGCAGTACTTC
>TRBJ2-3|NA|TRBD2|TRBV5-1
CASSKRTSGGSTDTQYF
TGCGCCAGCAGCAAGCGGACTAGCGGGGGTAGCACAGATACGCAGTATTTT
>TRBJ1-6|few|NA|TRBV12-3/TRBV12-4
CASSDGTVSPLHF
TGTGCCAGCAGTGACGGGACGGTCTCACCCCTCCACTTT
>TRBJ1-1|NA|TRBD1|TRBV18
CASFPRDRGGEAFF
TGTGCCAGCTTCCCCCGGGACAGGGGGGGTGAAGCTTTCTTT
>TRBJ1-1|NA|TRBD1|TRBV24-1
CATSDSGQGLNTEAFF
TGTGCCACCAGTGATTCCGGACAGGGCTTGAACACTGAAGCTTTCTTT
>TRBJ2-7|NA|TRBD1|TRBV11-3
CASSRNTGALDEQYF
TGTGCCAGCAGCCGAAATACAGGGGCCCTAGACGAGCAGTACTTC
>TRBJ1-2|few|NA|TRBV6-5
CASSYTDMNYGYTF
TGTGCCAGCAGTTACACAGATATGAACTATGGCTACACCTTC
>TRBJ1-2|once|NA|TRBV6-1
CASSEGSDYGYTF
TGTGCCAGCAGTGAAGGGTCCGACTATGGCTACACCTTC
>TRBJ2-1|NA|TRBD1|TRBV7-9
CASSRLAGGVFNEQFF
TGTGCCAGCAGCCGACTGGCAGGGGGTGTCTTCAATGAGCAGTTCTTC
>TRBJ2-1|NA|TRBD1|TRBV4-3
CASSQVVDRNSYNEQFF
TGCGCCAGCAGCCAAGTTGTGGACAGGAACTCCTACAATGAGCAGTTCTTC
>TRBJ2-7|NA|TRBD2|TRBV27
CASSLGTSRLYEQYF
TGTGCCAGCAGCCTCGGGACTAGCCGACTCTACGAGCAGTACTTC
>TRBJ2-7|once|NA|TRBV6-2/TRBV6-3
CASSYFPYEQYF
TGTGCCAGCAGTTACTTTCCCTACGAGCAGTACTTC
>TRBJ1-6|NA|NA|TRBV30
CAWSVLGGNSPLHF
TGTGCCTGGAGTGTATTAGGGGGGAATTCACCCCTCCACTTT
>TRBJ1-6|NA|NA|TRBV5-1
CASSLAGQGYSPLHF
TGCGCCAGCAGCTTGGCTGGGCAGGGTTATTCACCCCTCCACTTT
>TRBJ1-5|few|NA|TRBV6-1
CASSESAGGNQPQHF
TGTGCCAGCAGTGAATCGGCGGGAGGCAATCAGCCCCAGCATTTT
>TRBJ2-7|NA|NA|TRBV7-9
CASSMDSKGYEQYF
TGTGCCAGCAGCATGGACAGTAAGGGGTACGAGCAGTACTTC
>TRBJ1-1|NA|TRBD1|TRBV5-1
CASSLVGQDLNTEAFF
TGCGCCAGCAGCTTGGTCGGACAGGACCTGAACACTGAAGCTTTCTTT
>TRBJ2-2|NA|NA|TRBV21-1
CASSKSGQGLITGELFF
TGTGCCAGCAGCAAATCGGGACAGGGGTTGATCACCGGGGAGCTGTTTTTT
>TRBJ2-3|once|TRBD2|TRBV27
CASSPRTSGTDTQYF
TGTGCCAGCAGTCCAAGGACTAGCGGCACAGATACGCAGTATTTT
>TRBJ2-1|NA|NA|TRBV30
CAWTVGGTEQFF
TGTGCCTGGACCGTAGGGGGGACTGAGCAGTTCTTC
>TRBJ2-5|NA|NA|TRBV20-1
CSASPKETQYF
TGCAGTGCTAGCCCAAAAGAGACCCAGTACTTC
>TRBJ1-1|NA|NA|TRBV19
CASSIWGTGGNTEAFF
TGTGCCAGTAGTATATGGGGGACCGGGGGGAACACTGAAGCTTTCTTT
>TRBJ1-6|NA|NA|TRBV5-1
CASKQTPGHQNSPLHF
TGCGCCAGCAAACAGACTCCGGGACACCAAAATTCACCCCTCCACTTT
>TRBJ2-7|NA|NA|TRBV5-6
CASSRDRSYEQYF
TGTGCCAGCAGCCGAGACAGATCCTACGAGCAGTACTTC
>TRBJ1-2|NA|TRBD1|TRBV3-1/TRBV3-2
CASSPRDSSSGYTF
TGTGCCAGCAGCCCACGGGACAGCTCAAGTGGCTACACCTTC
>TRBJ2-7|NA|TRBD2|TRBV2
CASTRLAGGPHEQYF
TGTGCCAGCACTAGACTAGCGGGGGGGCCTCACGAGCAGTACTTC
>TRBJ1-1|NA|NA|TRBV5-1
CASSLDRVSTEAFF
TGCGCCAGCAGCTTGGACAGGGTGAGCACTGAAGCTTTCTTT
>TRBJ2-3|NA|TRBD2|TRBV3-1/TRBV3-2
CASSRSGVSRADTQYF
TGTGCCAGCAGCCGCAGCGGGGTTAGCAGGGCAGATACGCAGTATTTT
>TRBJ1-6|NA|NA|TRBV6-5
CASSYMGGSTSPLHF
TGTGCCAGCAGTTACATGGGAGGCAGCACTTCACCCCTCCACTTT
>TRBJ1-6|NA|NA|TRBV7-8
CASSSRGGMLSSYNSPLHF
TGTGCCAGCAGCTCCAGGGGCGGGATGTTAAGCTCCTATAATTCACCCCTCCACTTT
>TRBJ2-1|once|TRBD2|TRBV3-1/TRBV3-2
CASSQDSSGGADEQFF
TGTGCCAGCAGCCAAGATTCTAGCGGGGGGGCCGATGAGCAGTTCTTC
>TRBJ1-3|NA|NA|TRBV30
CACPRTDGADDTIYF
TGTGCCTGTCCCCGGACGGATGGGGCGGACGACACCATATATTTT
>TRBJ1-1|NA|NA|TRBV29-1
CSGSSTLGAEAFF
TGCAGCGGATCCAGTACCTTAGGCGCTGAAGCTTTCTTT
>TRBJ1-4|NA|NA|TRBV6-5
CASSKTLSLKEKLFF
TGTGCCAGCAGTAAGACACTTTCCCTTAAGGAAAAACTGTTTTTT
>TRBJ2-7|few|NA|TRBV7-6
CASSLDQGFFYEQYF
TGTGCCAGCAGCTTAGATCAGGGATTCTTCTACGAGCAGTACTTC
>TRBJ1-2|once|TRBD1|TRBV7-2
CASSLQGSGYTF
TGTGCCAGCAGCCTACAGGGGAGCGGCTACACCTTC
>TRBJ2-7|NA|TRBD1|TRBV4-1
CASSHGPVGQGRLGYEQYF
TGCGCCAGCAGCCACGGCCCGGTGGGACAGGGGAGACTTGGCTACGAGCAGTACTTC
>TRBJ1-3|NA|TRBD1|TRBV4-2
CASSQLYGGRGKSGNTIYF
TGTGCCAGCAGCCAATTATATGGGGGCAGGGGGAAGTCTGGAAACACCATATATTTT
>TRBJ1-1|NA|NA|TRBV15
CATSRGPLDEAFF
TGTGCCACCAGCAGAGGCCCCTTAGATGAAGCTTTCTTT
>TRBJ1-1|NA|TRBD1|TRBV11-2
CASSFRDSEAFF
TGTGCCAGCAGCTTCCGGGACAGTGAAGCTTTCTTT
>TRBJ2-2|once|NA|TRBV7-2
CASSRQSGGAGGELFF
TGTGCCAGTAGTCGCCAATCAGGGGGGGCAGGCGGGGAGCTGTTTTTT